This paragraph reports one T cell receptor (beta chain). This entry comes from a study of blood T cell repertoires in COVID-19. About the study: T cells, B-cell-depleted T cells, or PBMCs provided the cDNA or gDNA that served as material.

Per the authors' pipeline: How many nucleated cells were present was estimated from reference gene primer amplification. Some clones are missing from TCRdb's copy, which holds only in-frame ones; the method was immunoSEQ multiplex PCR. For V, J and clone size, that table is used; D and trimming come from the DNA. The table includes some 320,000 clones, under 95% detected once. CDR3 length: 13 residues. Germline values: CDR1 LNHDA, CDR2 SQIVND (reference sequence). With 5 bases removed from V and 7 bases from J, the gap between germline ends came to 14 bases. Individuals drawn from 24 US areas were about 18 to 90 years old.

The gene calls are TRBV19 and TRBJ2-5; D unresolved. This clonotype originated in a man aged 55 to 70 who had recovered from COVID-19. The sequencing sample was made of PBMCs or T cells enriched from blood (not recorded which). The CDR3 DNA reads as TGTGCCAGTAGTCAAGGCCCCTCTAGGACCCAGTACTTC. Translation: CASSQGPSRTQYF.